This T cell receptor (beta chain) was captured in a study of blood T cell repertoires in COVID-19. The overall study: Samples came from the United States, Italy and Spain, spanning acute and convalescent COVID-19. The cDNA or gDNA used as material had been derived from T cells, B-cell-depleted T cells, or PBMCs.

V was pared by 0 bases and J by 8 bases, with 13 bases between. The germline CDR1 and CDR2 sequences are MNHEY and SVGAGI. This CDR3 has 14 residues. Generated by immunoSEQ multiplex PCR, the TCRdb table keeps only in-frame clones and is missing some. The sample shows around 300,000 clones, 90% of them seen only once. What was sequenced was peripheral blood. This TCR was sampled from a woman aged 40 to 50 with COVID-19, enrolled during active disease. This chain links TRBV6-5 with TRBJ1-1; D call uncertain. CDR3 bases: TGTGCCAGCAGTTACTCGAAGATAACATTCGAAGCTTTCTTT. It encodes CASSYSKITFEAFF.